This TCR beta chain appears in the sequencing data of a study of blood T cell repertoires in COVID-19. Study-wide context: Sources were T cells, B-cell-depleted T cells, or PBMCs; the material itself was cDNA or gDNA.

This CDR3 has 13 amino acids. Germline CDR1 LGHDT, CDR2 YNNKEL (reference sequence). V gave up 4 bases and J gave up 3 bases; unmatched junction bases: 2. Across about two dozen US areas, participants ranged in age from about 18 to 100 years. Assay: immunoSEQ multiplex PCR; the TCRdb copy retains only in-frame clones and omits some. The table lists about 130,000 clones, 80% to 85% of them singletons, with 18% in the top ten. This clonotype was sampled from a man in his thirties or forties who had recovered from COVID-19. Material: PBMCs or T cells enriched from blood (not recorded which). The V gene is TRBV3-1 (or the pseudogene TRBV3-2), the J gene TRBJ2-5; 7 bases agree with TRBD1. CDR3 nucleotide sequence: TGTGCCAGCAGCCTAGACAGGGAAGAGACCCAGTACTTC. It encodes CASSLDREETQYF.